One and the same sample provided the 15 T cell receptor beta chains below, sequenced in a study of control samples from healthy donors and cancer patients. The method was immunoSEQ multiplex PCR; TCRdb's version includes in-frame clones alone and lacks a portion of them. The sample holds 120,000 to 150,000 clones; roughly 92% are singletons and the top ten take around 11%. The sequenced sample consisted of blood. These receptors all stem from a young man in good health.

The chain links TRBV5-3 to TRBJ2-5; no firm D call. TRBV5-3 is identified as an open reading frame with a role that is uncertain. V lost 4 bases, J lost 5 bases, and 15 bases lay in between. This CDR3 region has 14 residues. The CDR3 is CARSPKERRETQYF. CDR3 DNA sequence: TGTGCCAGAAGCCCGAAGGAGAGGCGGGAGACCCAGTACTTC.

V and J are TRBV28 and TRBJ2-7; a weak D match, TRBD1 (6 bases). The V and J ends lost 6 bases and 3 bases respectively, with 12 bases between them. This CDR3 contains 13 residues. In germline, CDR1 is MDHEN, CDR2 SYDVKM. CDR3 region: CASRRTESYEQYF. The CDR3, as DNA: TGTGCCAGCAGGCGGACAGAAAGCTACGAGCAGTACTTC.

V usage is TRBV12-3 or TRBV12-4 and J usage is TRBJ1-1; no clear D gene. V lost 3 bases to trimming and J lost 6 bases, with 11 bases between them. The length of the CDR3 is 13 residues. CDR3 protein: CASSLGPGAEAFF. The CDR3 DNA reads TGTGCCAGCAGTTTGGGCCCAGGAGCTGAAGCTTTCTTT.

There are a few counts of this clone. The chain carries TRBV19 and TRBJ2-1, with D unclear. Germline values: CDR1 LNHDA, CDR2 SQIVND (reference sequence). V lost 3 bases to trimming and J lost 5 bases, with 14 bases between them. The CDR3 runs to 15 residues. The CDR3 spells CASSIMTLGDNEQFF. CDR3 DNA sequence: TGTGCCAGTAGTATTATGACACTTGGGGACAATGAGCAGTTCTTC.

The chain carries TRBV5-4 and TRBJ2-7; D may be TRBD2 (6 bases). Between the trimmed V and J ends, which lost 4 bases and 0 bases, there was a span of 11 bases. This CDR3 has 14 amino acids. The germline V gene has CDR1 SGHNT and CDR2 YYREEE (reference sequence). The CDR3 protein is CASSLSGSSYEQYF. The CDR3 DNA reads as TGTGCCAGCAGCCTGTCCGGGAGCTCCTACGAGCAGTACTTC.

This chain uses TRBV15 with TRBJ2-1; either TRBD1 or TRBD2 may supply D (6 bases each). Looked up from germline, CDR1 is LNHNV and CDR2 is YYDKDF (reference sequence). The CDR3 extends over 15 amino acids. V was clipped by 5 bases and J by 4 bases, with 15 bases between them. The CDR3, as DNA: TGTGCCACCAGCTCAAGGGGGGTCTCGTACAATGAGCAGTTCTTC. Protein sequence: CATSSRGVSYNEQFF.

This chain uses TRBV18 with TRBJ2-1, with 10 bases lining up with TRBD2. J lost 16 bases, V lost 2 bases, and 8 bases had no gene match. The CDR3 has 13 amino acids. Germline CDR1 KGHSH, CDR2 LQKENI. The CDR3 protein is CASSPETGTSAFF. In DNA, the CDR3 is TGTGCCAGCTCACCAGAGACCGGGACTAGCGCCTTCTTC.

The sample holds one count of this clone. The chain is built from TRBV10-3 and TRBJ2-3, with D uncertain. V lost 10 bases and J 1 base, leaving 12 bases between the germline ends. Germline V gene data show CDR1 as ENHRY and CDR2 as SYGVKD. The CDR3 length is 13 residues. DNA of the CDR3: TGTGCCACCGGTCTCGGCGGCACAGATACGCAGTATTTT. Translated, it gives CATGLGGTDTQYF.

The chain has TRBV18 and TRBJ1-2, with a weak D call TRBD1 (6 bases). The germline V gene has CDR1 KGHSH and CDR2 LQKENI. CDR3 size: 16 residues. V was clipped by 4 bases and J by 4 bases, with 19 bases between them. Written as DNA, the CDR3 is TGTGCCAGCTCACTGGGTGGTGGGGGCACTATCTATGGCTACACCTTC. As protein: CASSLGGGGTIYGYTF.

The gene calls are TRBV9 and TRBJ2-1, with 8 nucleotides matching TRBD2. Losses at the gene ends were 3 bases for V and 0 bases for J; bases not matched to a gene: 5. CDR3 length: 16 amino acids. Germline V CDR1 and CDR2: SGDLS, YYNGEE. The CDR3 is CASSASGGSSYNEQFF. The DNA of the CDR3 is TGTGCCAGCAGCGCCAGCGGGGGAAGCTCCTACAATGAGCAGTTCTTC.

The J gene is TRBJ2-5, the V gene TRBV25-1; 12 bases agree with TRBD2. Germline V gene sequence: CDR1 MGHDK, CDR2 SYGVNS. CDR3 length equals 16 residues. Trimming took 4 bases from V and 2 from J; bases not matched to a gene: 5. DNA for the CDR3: TGTGCCAGCAGTGCGGGGACTAGCGGGCTACAAGAGACCCAGTACTTC. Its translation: CASSAGTSGLQETQYF.

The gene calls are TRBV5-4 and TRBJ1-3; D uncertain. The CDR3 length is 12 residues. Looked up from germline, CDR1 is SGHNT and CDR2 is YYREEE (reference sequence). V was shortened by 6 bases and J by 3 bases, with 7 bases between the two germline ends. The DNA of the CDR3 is TGTGCCAGCACCACAGATGGAAACACCATATATTTT. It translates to CASTTDGNTIYF.

The CDR3 sequence: CASREQGARASNQPQHF. In nucleotides, the CDR3 is TGTGCCAGCAGGGAACAGGGGGCGCGGGCAAGCAATCAGCCCCAGCATTTT. This chain connects TRBV6-1 to TRBJ1-5, with TRBD1 matching over 9 bases. CDR3 length: 17 residues. J lost 1 base, V lost 6 bases, and 10 bases had no gene match. Germline CDR1 is MNHNS and CDR2 is SASEGT.

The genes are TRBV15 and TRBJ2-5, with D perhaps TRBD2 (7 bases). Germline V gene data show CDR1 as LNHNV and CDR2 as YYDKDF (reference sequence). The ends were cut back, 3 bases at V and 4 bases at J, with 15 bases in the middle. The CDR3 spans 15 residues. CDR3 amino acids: CATSSPGGARETQYF. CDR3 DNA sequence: TGTGCCACCAGCAGTCCTGGGGGGGCCCGAGAGACCCAGTACTTC.

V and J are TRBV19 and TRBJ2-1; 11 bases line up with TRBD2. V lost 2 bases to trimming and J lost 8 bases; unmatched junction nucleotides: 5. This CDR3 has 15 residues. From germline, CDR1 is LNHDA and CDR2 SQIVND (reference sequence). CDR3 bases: TGTGCCAGTAGTATATTAGCGGGAGGGCCCTATGAGCAGTTCTTC. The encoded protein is CASSILAGGPYEQFF.